This TCR beta chain was recovered during a study of blood T cell repertoires in COVID-19 (dated by TCRdb to 2018 to 2021). For context, the study as a whole: The collaborator samples originated in the United States, Italy and Spain and spanned the acute and convalescent phases of COVID-19. The material from the prospective study consisted of cDNA or gDNA derived from T cells, B-cell-depleted T cells, or PBMCs. Subjects who had been exposed to COVID-19, were actively infected with it, or had recovered from it provided the deeply sampled blood TCRbeta repertoires that made up the dataset. The repertoires were released in a freely available public database meant as a resource for research on the immune response to SARS-CoV-2. The samples were drawn from the first 160 participants of the ongoing ImmuneRACE study and from about 1,200 subjects provided by 6 global collaborators. Sample metadata almost always included a de-identified subject ID, COVID-19 status, age in years and sex. HLA class I and class II types, where available, came from metadata supplied by the sample provider rather than from assay-based typing.

TCRbeta CDR3 regions were amplified from genomic DNA using the immunoSEQ Assay, a bias-controlled multiplex PCR. The published analysis was carried out like this. Within the assay, amplification of reference gene primers was used to estimate how many nucleated cells each sample contained. Sequence reads were collapsed and filtered to measure the absolute abundance of every unique TCRbeta CDR3 rearrangement. For each sample, productive Simpson clonality was calculated as the square root of Simpson's diversity index over productive rearrangements. Here the immuneACCESS table is served through TCRdb, limited to in-frame sequences with V and J called. Missing clones are a known gap in these copies; in checked studies unresolved V genes cover under half, and the rest lacks a known reason. That table gives V, J and clone size, and the DNA gave D and trimming. A total of nearly 80,000 clones appear in this sample, around 88% of them only once. 4.5% to 6% of the sample is taken by the ten largest.

This clone was counted only a few times. Its antigen is still unknown. No base-level quality is on record; no much larger clone is a single base apart. From V the trimming removes 0 bases and from J it removes 6 bases, while the gene matches leave 2 bases of the junction unaccounted for. From cysteine to phenylalanine, the CDR3 is 14 amino acids long. The entry retains the CDR3 DNA only, 42 bases that are in frame from base 1. According to the germline V gene (reference sequence), CDR1 reads PRHDT and CDR2 reads FYEKMQ. Collaborating institutions collected whole blood in K2EDTA tubes following their own protocols. For TCRbeta analysis, collaborators shipped samples in one of three forms: frozen whole blood, isolated PBMCs, or DNA extracted from either of those sample types. What the authors observed across the whole study: The amount of clinical and demographic metadata varied by source and participant and was provided uncurated.

The sequencing sample was made of peripheral blood. The clonotype comes from a woman over 75 with active or convalescent COVID-19. The chain joins TRBV13 to TRBJ2-3; 8 central nucleotides agree with TRBD1. The bases read TGTGCCAGCAGCTTAGGGCAGGGGGCTGATACGCAGTATTTT. Protein translation: CASSLGQGADTQYF.